Below are 9 T cell receptor beta chains sequenced from a single sample in a study of T cell responses to AZD1222 COVID-19 vaccine (dated by TCRdb to about 2021). The sample's time point, from its label and the paper: about 28 days (+/-7) after the second vaccine dose. To prepare the library, the immunoSEQ multiplex PCR assay was applied. Imported from immuneACCESS, the table was reduced by TCRdb to in-frame sequences with V and J called. These copies leave out some clones; in studies compared against another copy, an unresolved V gene accounts for under half, and the cause of the remainder is not known. The sample table records 150,000 or so clones; around 86% of these occur just once. The ten largest clonotypes hold 8% to 10% of the sample. The sequenced sample was peripheral blood, obtained 28 days after the second AZD1222 dose. The origin of the receptors is an adult who received the AZD1222 COVID-19 vaccine.

This chain links TRBV9 with TRBJ2-7; TRBD1 is a possible D gene (5 bases). Between the trimmed V and J ends, which lost 0 bases and 1 base, there was a span of 11 bases. The CDR3 length is 15 residues. Germline V gene lookup returns CDR1 SGDLS and CDR2 YYNGEE. The CDR3 DNA sequence: TGTGCCAGCAGCGTAGCTACAGGACCATCCTACGAGCAGTACTTC. Encoded protein: CASSVATGPSYEQYF.

The chain joins TRBV27 to TRBJ1-5; TRBD1 might be the D (5 bases). The CDR3 runs to 13 residues. CDR1 is MNHEY, CDR2 SMNVEV, per germline (reference sequence). Deletions cut 5 bases from V and 4 bases from J, with 9 bases between. DNA of the CDR3: TGTGCCAGCAGTGTGACAGTGAATCAGCCCCAGCATTTT. Amino acid sequence: CASSVTVNQPQHF.

The V gene is TRBV28, the J gene TRBJ1-6; unclear D gene. Germline CDR1 MDHEN, CDR2 SYDVKM. V was pared by 7 bases and J by 0 bases, with 16 bases between. The length of the CDR3 is 17 residues. The CDR3: CASKSGGLSSYNSPLHF. CDR3 nucleotide sequence: TGTGCCAGCAAGTCGGGAGGGTTGAGCTCCTATAATTCACCCCTCCACTTT.

This clone was counted a single time. The V call is TRBV7-2, the J call TRBJ2-3; D not resolved. Germline V gene data show CDR1 as SGHTA and CDR2 as FQGNSA. The CDR3 is 14 amino acids. With 2 bases removed from V and 4 bases from J, the gap between germline ends came to 10 bases. The CDR3 DNA sequence: TGTGCCAGCAGCTTATTGGGCAGTTCAGATACGCAGTATTTT. Amino acids: CASSLLGSSDTQYF.

In its sample, this clone was seen once. The chain combines TRBV7-6 with TRBJ1-3; D uncertain. From germline, CDR1 is SGHVS and CDR2 FNYEAQ. CDR3 length: 15 amino acids. V was pared by 5 bases and J by 0 bases, with 11 bases between. The CDR3 DNA is TGTGCCAGCAGCCCAGTTTCTATCTCTGGAAACACCATATATTTT. Its protein is CASSPVSISGNTIYF.

The gene calls are TRBV13 and TRBJ1-5; D not certain. CDR3 length: 12 amino acids. Between the trimmed V and J ends, which lost 0 bases and 8 bases, there was a span of 5 bases. The germline V gene has CDR1 PRHDT and CDR2 FYEKMQ (reference sequence). The CDR3 DNA sequence: TGTGCCAGCAGCTTAGGGCCGGAGCCCCAGCATTTT. This translates into CASSLGPEPQHF.

This rearrangement joins TRBV28 to TRBJ2-7; D may be TRBD1 or TRBD2 (5 bases each). Trimming left V 2 bases short and J 2 bases short, with 10 bases between. CDR1 is MDHEN, CDR2 SYDVKM, per germline. CDR3 length: 14 residues. The CDR3 region is CASSLVRGPYEQYF. The CDR3 region has the DNA TGTGCCAGCAGTTTAGTGAGGGGCCCCTACGAGCAGTACTTC. The complete variable domain, with remaining parts taken from reference TRBV28 and TRBJ2-7, reads DVKVTQSSRYLVKRTGEKVFLECVQDMDHENMFWYRQDPGLGLRLIYFSYDVKMKEKGDIPEGYSVSREKKERFSLILESASTNQTSMYLCASSLVRGPYEQYFGPGTRLTVT.

The gene calls are TRBV7-9 and TRBJ2-1; D may correspond to TRBD1 or TRBD2 (5 bases each). The CDR3 covers 14 residues. V lost 7 bases and J lost 7, with 17 bases in between. Germline-derived CDR1 and CDR2 are SEHNR and FQNEAQ (reference sequence). The CDR3 reads CASTPGGTRNEQFF. CDR3 nucleotide sequence: TGTGCCAGCACCCCGGGTGGGACGAGGAATGAGCAGTTCTTC.

The chain has TRBV27 and TRBJ1-5, with D uncertain. The V gene's germline CDR1 is MNHEY and CDR2 SMNVEV (reference sequence). The V end was cut by 3 bases, the J end by 2 bases, with 11 bases between. The length of the CDR3 is 15 residues. The CDR3 sequence is CASSLTPRRNQPQHF. CDR3 coding DNA: TGTGCCAGCAGTTTGACACCGAGACGCAATCAGCCCCAGCATTTT.